These 9 T cell receptor beta chains were sequenced from one sample in a study of blood T cells in healthy people across ages. Through a sample-barcoded 5' primer and a J-beta primer mix, a second PCR was run for about 6 to 11 cycles. TCRdb called the 5' RACE reads again in MiXCR, with one record for every CDR3 protein. This table holds around 970,000 distinct CDR3 sequences, 51% found once. Input material: blood. The source of these receptors is an older woman in good health.

The chain employs TRBV6-5 and TRBJ1-5; tentatively, D is TRBD1 (6 bases). Germline loops: CDR1 MNHEY, CDR2 SVGAGI. V shed 0 bases and J shed 2 bases, with 11 bases lying between them. The CDR3 loop spans 16 amino acids. The CDR3 DNA follows: TGTGCCAGCAGTTACTCGGCAGGGGAGGGCAATCAGCCCCAGCATTTT. Protein product: CASSYSAGEGNQPQHF.

This sequence joins TRBV5-6 and TRBJ2-4; 7 positions agree with TRBD2. The closer fit of TRBJ2-5 to the DNA end suggests the J call may be wrong. From germline, CDR1 is SGHDT and CDR2 YYEEEE. The CDR3 loop spans 16 amino acids. CDR3 region: CASSLARQPRGETQYF. Here the CDR3 DNA reads TGTGCCAGCAGCTTGGCCCGCCAACCGCGGGGGGAGACCCAGTACTTC.

The J gene is TRBJ2-5, the V gene TRBV12-5; 7 positions agree with TRBD2. The CDR3 sequence is 15 residues long. V lost 5 bases and J lost 11; bases outside the gene matches: 17. Germline V CDR1 and CDR2: LGHNT, FRNRAP. CDR3 amino acids: CASGPSGMGPNEQYF. CDR3 bases: TGTGCTAGTGGTCCCAGCGGGATGGGGCCAAATGAGCAGTACTTC.

This rearrangement joins TRBV29-1 to TRBJ1-2, with D unresolved. Germline V CDR1 and CDR2: SQVTM, ANQGSEA. There are 12 residues in the CDR3. V was clipped by 7 bases and J by 4 bases, with 13 bases between them. In nucleotides, the CDR3 is TGCAGCGCCTCCTTCTCAGCCTATGGCTACACCTTC. Its translation: CSASFSAYGYTF.

V and J are TRBV28 and TRBJ2-2; tentatively, D is TRBD2 (6 bases). In germline, CDR1 is MDHEN, CDR2 SYDVKM. CDR3 length: 17 amino acids. Deletions cut 3 bases from V and 5 bases from J, with 19 bases between. The CDR3 loop reads CASSFLRSGAGTGELFF. The CDR3 coding sequence is TGTGCCAGCAGTTTTCTTCGATCCGGGGCGGGGACCGGGGAGCTGTTTTTT.

This clonotype was seen only a few times. The chain links TRBV27 to TRBJ2-2; no clear D gene. V shed 2 bases and J shed 8 bases, with 9 bases lying between them. This CDR3 has 13 residues. The V gene's germline CDR1 is MNHEY and CDR2 SMNVEV (reference sequence). CDR3 region: CASSLSRQGELFF. CDR3 coding DNA: TGTGCCAGCAGTTTAAGTAGGCAGGGGGAGCTGTTTTTT.

The chain uses TRBV9 and TRBJ2-5; TRBD2 matches at 9 bases. The CDR3 has 15 amino acids. Germline CDR1 and CDR2: SGDLS and YYNGEE. Germline trimming cut 4 bases from V and 1 base from J; bases unmatched to any gene: 5. Here the CDR3 reads CASSIRTSAQETQYF. DNA of the CDR3: TGTGCCAGCAGCATACGGACTAGCGCCCAAGAGACCCAGTACTTC.

This clonotype was counted a single time. The chain couples TRBV6-6 to TRBJ2-1; possible D gene TRBD2, 5 bases. TRBJ2-7 explains the end of the DNA better; the J call may be wrong. From germline, CDR1 is MNHNY and CDR2 SVGAGI (reference sequence). The CDR3 consists of 13 residues. CDR3 in amino acids: CASRDSNYNEQYF. CDR3 sequence (DNA): TGTGCCAGCAGGGACTCGAACTACAATGAGCAGTACTTC.

This chain uses TRBV4-1 with TRBJ1-5; tentative D call: TRBD1 (5 bases). Germline V CDR1 and CDR2: MGHRA, YSYEKL. V was shortened by 1 base and J by 4 bases, with 17 bases between the two germline ends. This CDR3 is built from 17 residues. The DNA for the CDR3 is TGCGCCAGCAGCCAAGGACAACAGGTTGGGCGAAATCAGCCCCAGCATTTT. As protein: CASSQGQQVGRNQPQHF.